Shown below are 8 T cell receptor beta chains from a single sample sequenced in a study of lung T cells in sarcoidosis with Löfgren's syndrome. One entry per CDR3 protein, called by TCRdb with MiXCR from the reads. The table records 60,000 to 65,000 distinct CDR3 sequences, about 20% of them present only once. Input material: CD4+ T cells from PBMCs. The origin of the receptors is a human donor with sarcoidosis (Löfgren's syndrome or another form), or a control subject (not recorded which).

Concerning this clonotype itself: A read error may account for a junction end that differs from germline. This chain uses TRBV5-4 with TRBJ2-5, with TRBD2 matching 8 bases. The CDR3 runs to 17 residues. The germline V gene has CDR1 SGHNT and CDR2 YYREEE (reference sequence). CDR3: CASGRGGQQTYQETQHF. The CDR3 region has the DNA TGTGCCAGTGGCCGGGGGGGCCAACAGACGTACCAAGAGACCCAGCACTTC.

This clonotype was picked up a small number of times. Here the CDR3 reads CASSPGQGGGGEQYV. Written as DNA, the CDR3 is TGTGCCAGCAGCCCAGGACAGGGTGGGGGCGGAGAGCAGTACGTC. The chain recombines TRBV12-3 or TRBV12-4 with TRBJ2-7, with 8 bases identical to TRBD1. The junction had 14 bases not matched to a gene; V was cut back by 6 bases and J by 7 bases. The CDR3 loop spans 15 amino acids.

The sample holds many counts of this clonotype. The CDR3, as DNA: TGTGCCATCTCCGGGGACTCGGGTGAAAAACTGTTTTTT. Protein product: CAISGDSGEKLFF. The V call is TRBV10-3, the J call TRBJ1-4; D is possibly TRBD1 (5 bases). Trimming shortened V by 8 bases and J by 7 bases, and 14 bases separated the two germline ends. Germline CDR1 is ENHRY and CDR2 is SYGVKD. The CDR3 totals 13 residues.

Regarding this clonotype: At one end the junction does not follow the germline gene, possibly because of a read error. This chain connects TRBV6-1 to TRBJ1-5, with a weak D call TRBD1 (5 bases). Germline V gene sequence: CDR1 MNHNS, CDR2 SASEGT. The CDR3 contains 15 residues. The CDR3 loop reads CASSEQGPGGQPQHF. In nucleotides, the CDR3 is TGCGCCAGCAGTGAGCAGGGTCCCGGCGGTCAGCCCCAGCATTTT.

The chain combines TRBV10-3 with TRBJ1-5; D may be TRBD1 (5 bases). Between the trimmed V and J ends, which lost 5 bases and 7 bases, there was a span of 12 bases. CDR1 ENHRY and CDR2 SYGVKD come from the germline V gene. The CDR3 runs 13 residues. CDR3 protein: CAISPEEGQPQHF. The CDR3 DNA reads TGTGCCATCAGTCCGGAGGAGGGGCAGCCCCAGCATTTT.

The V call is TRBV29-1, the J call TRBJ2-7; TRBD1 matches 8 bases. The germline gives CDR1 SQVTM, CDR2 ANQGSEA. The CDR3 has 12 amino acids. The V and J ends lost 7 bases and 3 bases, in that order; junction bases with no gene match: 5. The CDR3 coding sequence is TGCAGCGGGGGGACAGGATACTACGAGCAGTACTTC. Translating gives CSGGTGYYEQYF.

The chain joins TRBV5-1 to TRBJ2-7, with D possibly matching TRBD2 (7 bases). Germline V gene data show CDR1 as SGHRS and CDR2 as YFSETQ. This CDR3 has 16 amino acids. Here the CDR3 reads CASSLEGGALFYEQHV. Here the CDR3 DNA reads TGCGCCAGCAGCTTGGAAGGGGGGGCCCTGTTCTACGAGCAGCACGTC.

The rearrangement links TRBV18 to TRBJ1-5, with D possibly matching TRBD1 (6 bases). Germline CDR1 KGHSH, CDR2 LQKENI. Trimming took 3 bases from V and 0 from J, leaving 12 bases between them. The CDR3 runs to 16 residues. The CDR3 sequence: CASSPTGPYSNQPQHF. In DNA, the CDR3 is TGTGCCAGCTCACCGACAGGCCCATATAGCAATCAGCCCCAGCATTTT.